Below, 27 T cell receptor beta chains from the same sample are listed, as sequenced in a study of T cells in Graves' hyperthyroidism and ophthalmopathy. RNA transcripts yielded amplified TCR beta CDR3 regions. The TCR CDR3 was amplified in a first-round RT-PCR using the HTBI primer set. TCRdb re-called the multiplex PCR reads through MiXCR, storing one row per CDR3 protein. The sample has fewer than 550,000 distinct CDR3 sequences, about 24% seen once. Source material: blood. Source of these receptors: a woman under 40 with Graves' ophthalmopathy.

This clonotype was found many times. The J gene is TRBJ2-5, the V gene TRBV20-1; D is tentatively TRBD1 or TRBD2 (5 bases each). This CDR3 contains 13 residues. Trimming removed 3 bases from V and 7 bases from J, with 15 bases in between. Looked up from germline, CDR1 is DFQATT and CDR2 is SNEGSKA (reference sequence). Here the CDR3 DNA reads TGCAGTGCTAGCGGGACCGGAGACGGGACCCAGTACTTC. Translated, it gives CSASGTGDGTQYF.

This chain links TRBV12-3 or TRBV12-4 with TRBJ1-6; D remains ambiguous. Trimming took 4 bases from V and 8 from J, leaving 3 bases between them. This CDR3 contains 11 residues. CDR3 nucleotides: TGTGCCAGCAGTTCGGATTCACCCCTCCACTTT. Its protein is CASSSDSPLHF.

Comments on this clonotype: A read error is possible here, since a much larger clone lies one base away. J is TRBJ2-7 and V is TRBV19; 8 bases align to TRBD1. The CDR3 extends over 16 amino acids. Germline V gives CDR1 LNHDA, CDR2 SQIVND (reference sequence). The chain's CDR3 is CASSTYRQGRTYELYF. The CDR3 DNA reads as TGTGCCAGTAGTACATATCGACAGGGGAGAACTTACGAGCTGTACTTC.

This clonotype was counted at least ten times. The J gene is TRBJ2-2, the V gene TRBV12-3 or TRBV12-4; no clear D gene. Trimming removed 6 bases from V and 4 bases from J, with 9 bases in between. The CDR3 consists of 13 residues. The CDR3 sequence: CASREYSTGELFF. For the CDR3, the DNA is TGTGCCAGCAGAGAGTACAGCACCGGGGAGCTGTTTTTT.

This clonotype appeared a few times. The chain recombines TRBV6-1 with TRBJ2-5; D possibly corresponds to TRBD2 (6 bases). This CDR3 spans 13 amino acids. The V and J ends lost 4 bases and 1 base respectively, with 7 bases between them. Per germline, CDR1 MNHNS and CDR2 SASEGT. For the CDR3, the DNA is TGTGCCAGCAGTGGGGGGGTCCAAGAGACCCAGTACTTC. Protein sequence: CASSGGVQETQYF.

Ten or more counts support this clonotype. This rearrangement joins TRBV29-1 to TRBJ2-7; the D is unclear. The length of the CDR3 is 12 residues. Trimming shortened V by 7 bases and J by 0 bases, and 10 bases separated the two germline ends. CDR1 is SQVTM and CDR2 is ANQGSEA in the germline V gene. CDR3 DNA sequence: TGCAGCGCAGCAGATAGCTCCTACGAGCAGTACTTC. Translating it yields CSAADSSYEQYF.

There are many counts of this clonotype. This rearrangement joins TRBV10-3 to TRBJ1-5, with D unclear. Trimming took off 0 bases at V and 7 bases at J, with 13 bases between the two ends. The CDR3 consists of 15 residues. Germline CDR1 ENHRY, CDR2 SYGVKD. The chain's CDR3 is CAISESGGEEQPQHF. Here the CDR3 DNA reads TGTGCCATCAGTGAGTCGGGCGGGGAAGAGCAGCCCCAGCATTTT.

The chain's CDR3 is CASSWGQACEQYF. Here the CDR3 DNA reads TGTGCCAGCAGTTGGGGACAGGCCTGCGAGCAGTACTTC. The J gene is TRBJ2-7, the V gene TRBV6-2 or TRBV6-3; 8 nucleotides align to TRBD1. The germline CDR1 and CDR2 sequences are MNHEY and SVGEGT. J lost 6 bases, V lost 4 bases, and 5 bases had no gene match. The CDR3 has 13 residues.

Ten or more counts support this clonotype. The chain recombines TRBV5-1 with TRBJ2-7, with 8 bases lining up with TRBD1. The CDR3 consists of 15 residues. The germline gives CDR1 SGHRS, CDR2 YFSETQ. Germline trimming cut 4 bases from V and 3 bases from J; bases unmatched to any gene: 9. The CDR3 DNA is TGCGCCAGCAGCCCGAGACAGGGGCGACTCTACGAGCAGTACTTC. It encodes CASSPRQGRLYEQYF.

The chain joins TRBV27 to TRBJ1-1; the D is unclear. V lost 3 bases to trimming and J lost 6 bases, with 11 bases between them. Germline V gene data show CDR1 as MNHEY and CDR2 as SMNVEV (reference sequence). CDR3 length: 13 residues. CDR3 residues: CASSLSPTSEAFF. Here the CDR3 DNA reads TGTGCCAGCAGTTTGTCTCCGACGTCTGAAGCTTTCTTT.

This clonotype was picked up many times. The V and J genes are TRBV4-2 and TRBJ1-2; the D gene is possibly TRBD1 (6 bases). The CDR3 is 14 amino acids. CDR1 LGHNA and CDR2 YNFKEQ come from the germline V gene. Deletions cut 1 base from V and 8 bases from J, with 14 bases between. The CDR3, as DNA: TGTGCCAGCAGCCAAGCTAGTTCAGGGGACGGCTACACCTTC. Its protein product is CASSQASSGDGYTF.

The chain employs TRBV12-5 and TRBJ1-1; 9 bases agree with TRBD1. CDR1 LGHNT and CDR2 FRNRAP come from the germline V gene. The CDR3 totals 14 residues. Trimming took 6 bases from V and 4 from J; bases not matched to a gene: 6. CDR3 in amino acids: CASGRGQGITEAFF. CDR3 coding DNA: TGTGCTAGTGGCCGCGGACAGGGGATCACTGAAGCTTTCTTT.

In this sample, this clonotype turned up many times. This chain connects TRBV4-3 to TRBJ1-5, with 12 bases identical to TRBD1. The CDR3 loop spans 15 amino acids. The germline gives CDR1 LGHNA, CDR2 YSLEER. The V gene end was trimmed by 4 bases and the J gene end by 8 bases; junction bases not matched to a gene: 6. In nucleotides, the CDR3 is TGCGCCAGCAGCCTCGGGACAGGGGGCGCTGAGCCCCAGCATTTT. The encoded protein is CASSLGTGGAEPQHF.

This clonotype appeared many times. This sequence joins TRBV5-1 and TRBJ1-2; possibly TRBD1 for D (5 bases). CDR3 length: 14 amino acids. With 2 bases removed from V and 6 bases from J, the gap between germline ends came to 14 bases. CDR1 is SGHRS and CDR2 is YFSETQ in the germline V gene. The CDR3 is CASSFGKEGDGYTF. The CDR3 bases are TGCGCCAGCAGCTTCGGGAAGGAAGGGGATGGCTACACCTTC.

A few counts support this clonotype. The chain has TRBV11-2 and TRBJ2-3; 14 positions match TRBD2. Germline lookup yields CDR1 SGHAT and CDR2 FQNNGV. The CDR3 consists of 16 residues. The V segment lost 5 bases and the J segment 6 bases; nucleotides outside the gene matches: 7. DNA of the CDR3: TGTGCCAGCAGCAAGGAGGGACTAGCGGGGGCGGATACGCAGTATTTT. It translates to CASSKEGLAGADTQYF.

This clonotype was recorded only once. The chain links TRBV27 to TRBJ1-5, with no clear D. Per germline, CDR1 MNHEY and CDR2 SMNVEV (reference sequence). Trimming shortened V by 4 bases and J by 6 bases, and 7 bases separated the two germline ends. This CDR3 has 12 residues. The CDR3 is CASSSTAQPQHF. The CDR3 DNA reads as TGTGCCAGCAGTTCGACCGCTCAGCCCCAGCATTTT.

The chain combines TRBV15 with TRBJ2-5, with D tentatively TRBD1 (6 bases). Trimming cost V 0 bases and J 5 bases, with 16 bases left between them. Germline V gene sequence: CDR1 LNHNV, CDR2 YYDKDF (reference sequence). There are 16 residues in the CDR3. The CDR3 bases are TGTGCCACCAGCAGAGATCAGAGTGGGGGCGAGGAGACCCAGTACTTC. This encodes CATSRDQSGGEETQYF.

V usage is TRBV2 and J usage is TRBJ2-7; TRBD2 matches at 10 bases. From germline, CDR1 is SNHLY and CDR2 FYNNEI. The length of the CDR3 is 16 residues. After removal of 3 bases from V and 2 bases from J, the junction contained 7 bases not matched to a gene. As DNA, the CDR3 is TGTGCCAGCAGTGATTCGCAGCGGGGGGGCGCCTACGAGCAGTACTTC. The encoded protein is CASSDSQRGGAYEQYF.

This clonotype occurred a few times. V gene TRBV20-1 combines with J gene TRBJ2-7, with TRBD1 matching 7 bases. The CDR3 totals 12 residues. The germline CDR1 and CDR2 sequences are DFQATT and SNEGSKA (reference sequence). Unmatched junction bases numbered 3, after V lost 6 bases and J lost 1 base. CDR3 amino acids: CSAVTGSYEQYF. The DNA of the CDR3 is TGCAGTGCCGTGACAGGGTCCTACGAGCAGTACTTC.

This clonotype was recorded a few times. V is TRBV9 and J is TRBJ2-5; D perhaps matches TRBD2 (5 bases). The germline CDR1 and CDR2 sequences are SGDLS and YYNGEE. The CDR3 is made up of 15 amino acids. Trimming shortened V by 4 bases and J by 1 base, and 14 bases separated the two germline ends. CDR3 nucleotides: TGTGCCAGCAGCCGGCCTGGAGGTCTCCAAGAGACCCAGTACTTC. Translated: CASSRPGGLQETQYF.

The sample holds many counts of this clonotype. The chain carries TRBV20-1 and TRBJ2-5, with 11 bases fitting TRBD1. In germline, CDR1 is DFQATT, CDR2 SNEGSKA (reference sequence). The length of the CDR3 is 16 residues. With 5 bases clipped from V and 5 bases from J, the junction kept 13 bases outside the gene matches. The DNA for the CDR3 is TGCAGTGCTGAACACCCGGGACAGGGGGTTGAGGAGACCCAGTACTTC. Translated, it gives CSAEHPGQGVEETQYF.

This clonotype has just a few counts. This chain uses TRBV12-3 or TRBV12-4 with TRBJ1-1; TRBD1 might be the D (5 bases). The ends were cut back, 5 bases at V and 8 bases at J, with 12 bases in the middle. The CDR3 loop spans 12 amino acids. CDR3 loop: CASSPVGGEAFF. DNA for the CDR3: TGTGCCAGCAGTCCCGTTGGGGGGGAAGCTTTCTTT.

In nucleotides, the CDR3 is TGTGCCAGCAGCTGGACTAGCAGCCCGGGAAATCGCTACGAGCAGTACTTC. Residues: CASSWTSSPGNRYEQYF. The V and J genes are TRBV2 and TRBJ2-7; TRBD2 agrees at 8 bases. The CDR3 runs 17 residues. Per germline, CDR1 SNHLY and CDR2 FYNNEI. Trimming took 6 bases from V and 3 from J; bases not matched to a gene: 16.

This clonotype has ten or more counts. The gene calls are TRBV29-1 and TRBJ1-2, with a tentative D call TRBD1 (5 bases). This CDR3 has 15 amino acids. Germline V gene lookup returns CDR1 SQVTM and CDR2 ANQGSEA. Trimming pared 6 bases from V and 4 bases from J, leaving 21 bases between. The CDR3 DNA reads as TGCAGCGTCAATAGACAGAACAACGTCTTCTATGGCTACACCTTC. It specifies CSVNRQNNVFYGYTF. The full variable domain, completed using reference TRBV29-1 and TRBJ1-2, is SAVISQKPSRDICQRGTSLTIQCQVDSQVTMMFWYRQQPGQSLTLIATANQGSEATYESGFVIDKFPISRPNLTFSTLTVSNMSPEDSSIYLCSVNRQNNVFYGYTFGSGTRLTVV.

The V gene is TRBV7-6, the J gene TRBJ2-5; possibly TRBD1 for D (6 bases). The CDR3 has 14 residues. V shed 1 base and J shed 2 bases, with 8 bases lying between them. Per germline, CDR1 SGHVS and CDR2 FNYEAQ. The CDR3 DNA reads TGTGCCAGCAGCTTAGGACAGGATCAAGAGACCCAGTACTTC. The encoded protein is CASSLGQDQETQYF.

This clonotype was counted ten times or more. J is TRBJ2-7 and V is TRBV20-1; 8 nucleotides agree with TRBD2. This CDR3 is 16 amino acids long. The ends lost 0 bases at V and 5 bases at J; junction bases unmatched: 12. Germline V gene data show CDR1 as DFQATT and CDR2 as SNEGSKA (reference sequence). The CDR3 coding sequence is TGCAGTGCTAGAGATCAAGGACTAGCCAGCCTTAACGAGCAGTACTTC. It encodes CSARDQGLASLNEQYF.

The table lists this clonotype with a few counts. The J gene is TRBJ2-2, the V gene TRBV12-3 or TRBV12-4; TRBD2 is a possible D gene (5 bases). V dropped 2 bases and J dropped 5 bases, with 15 bases sitting between them. The CDR3 consists of 16 residues. DNA for the CDR3: TGTGCCAGCAGTTTAATCGAGGGAGTGGGAACCGGGGAGCTGTTTTTT. This encodes CASSLIEGVGTGELFF.